What follows are 27 T cell receptor beta chains derived from one specimen sequenced in a study of blood T cell repertoires in COVID-19. Data came from immunoSEQ multiplex PCR; TCRdb stores just in-frame clones and leaves some out. The data hold about 220,000 clones, with approximately 78% observed a single time. The sequenced material came from peripheral blood. The receptors were sampled from a woman in her seventies with COVID-19, enrolled during active disease.

This chain uses TRBV5-8 with TRBJ1-5, with D maybe TRBD1 (5 bases). With 3 bases removed from V and 4 bases from J, the gap between germline ends came to 8 bases. This CDR3 has 13 amino acids. CDR1 SGHTS and CDR2 YDEGEE come from the germline V gene. The CDR3 reads CASSSGMNQPQHF. The CDR3 DNA reads TGTGCCAGCAGCTCAGGGATGAATCAGCCCCAGCATTTT.

The chain combines TRBV28 with TRBJ1-2; 7 bases match TRBD1. V was pared by 4 bases and J by 1 base, with 6 bases of the junction left unmatched. Germline lookup yields CDR1 MDHEN and CDR2 SYDVKM. The CDR3 sequence is 15 residues long. CDR3 sequence (DNA): TGTGCCAGCAGTTCCCCCCAGGGGGTTAACTATGGCTACACCTTC. It codes for CASSSPQGVNYGYTF.

The chain's CDR3 is CASSEGQGFTEAFF. DNA of the CDR3: TGCGCCAGCAGTGAGGGACAGGGGTTTACTGAAGCTTTCTTT. This chain joins TRBV10-1 and TRBJ1-1; 9 bases agree with TRBD1. CDR1 is WNHNN and CDR2 is SYGVQD in the germline V gene (reference sequence). This CDR3 spans 14 amino acids. With 2 bases clipped from V and 5 bases from J, the junction kept 3 bases outside the gene matches.

The rearrangement uses TRBV18 and TRBJ1-2; 9 bases align to TRBD1. The germline V gene encodes CDR1 KGHSH and CDR2 LQKENI. Trimming cost V 2 bases and J 4 bases; bases outside gene matches: 2. This CDR3 is built from 14 residues. The CDR3 coding sequence is TGTGCCAGCTCACCAGGGACAGGGCTCTATGGCTACACCTTC. It is translated as CASSPGTGLYGYTF.

In the case of this clone: Other DNA sequences within the sample encode an identical CDR3. V is TRBV27 and J is TRBJ2-7, with a possible D match to TRBD2 (6 bases). The germline CDR1 and CDR2 sequences are MNHEY and SMNVEV (reference sequence). This CDR3 comprises 14 residues. V gave up 2 bases and J gave up 0 bases, with 8 bases separating them. The CDR3 DNA is TGTGCCAGCAGTTTAGGGCGGGGCTCCTACGAGCAGTACTTC. Translating gives CASSLGRGSYEQYF.

This chain links TRBV7-2 with TRBJ2-5; TRBD2 matches 7 bases. This CDR3 comprises 15 residues. CDR1 is SGHTA, CDR2 FQGNSA, per germline. The V gene end was trimmed by 1 base and the J gene end by 5 bases; junction bases not matched to a gene: 7. CDR3 nucleotides: TGTGCCAGCAGCTTAGTGAGGGAGGGCCGGGAGACCCAGTACTTC. Its translation is CASSLVREGRETQYF.

This chain's CDR3 is CASSLALEAFF. DNA for the CDR3: TGTGCCAGCAGTCTAGCCCTGGAAGCTTTCTTT. The V and J genes are TRBV2 and TRBJ1-1; D ambiguous. V was shortened by 5 bases and J by 8 bases, with 9 bases between the two germline ends. Germline assignment: CDR1 SNHLY and CDR2 FYNNEI. The CDR3 covers 11 residues.

The V and J genes are TRBV10-3 and TRBJ1-1; 8 positions match TRBD1. The CDR3 is 14 residues long. J gave up 1 base and V 6 bases, and 4 bases lay outside the gene matches. Germline V lookup: CDR1 ENHRY, CDR2 SYGVKD. The CDR3 here is CAISPGGPNTEAFF. In DNA form, the CDR3 reads TGTGCCATCAGCCCAGGGGGCCCGAACACTGAAGCTTTCTTT.

The rearrangement joins TRBV7-8 to TRBJ1-1; D is possibly TRBD1 (6 bases). Trimming removed 5 bases from V and 3 bases from J, with 10 bases in between. Looked up from germline, CDR1 is SGHVS and CDR2 is FQNEAQ. CDR3 length: 13 residues. The DNA for the CDR3 is TGTGCCAGCAGCGTACAGGGCGACACTGAAGCTTTCTTT. Residues: CASSVQGDTEAFF. The whole variable domain, remainder taken from reference TRBV7-8 and TRBJ1-1, is GAGVSQSPRYKVAKRGQDVALRCDPISGHVSLFWYQQALGQGPEFLTYFQNEAQLDKSGLPSDRFFAERPEGSVSTLKIQRTQQEDSAVYLCASSVQGDTEAFFGQGTRLTVV.

This clone turned up a few times. V is TRBV5-1 and J is TRBJ2-1; TRBD2 aligns across 8 bases. From germline, CDR1 is SGHRS and CDR2 YFSETQ. The CDR3 loop spans 15 amino acids. V was clipped by 4 bases and J by 0 bases; unmatched bases: 3. As DNA, the CDR3 is TGCGCCAGCAGCCCAGCGGGAGTCTCCTACAATGAGCAGTTCTTC. It is translated as CASSPAGVSYNEQFF. The full variable domain, completed using reference TRBV5-1 and TRBJ2-1, is KAGVTQTPRYLIKTRGQQVTLSCSPISGHRSVSWYQQTPGQGLQFLFEYFSETQRNKGNFPGRFSGRQFSNSRSEMNVSTLELGDSALYLCASSPAGVSYNEQFFGPGTRLTVL.

This clone was recorded only once. J is TRBJ1-2 and V is TRBV20-1, with D tentatively TRBD1 (6 bases). The CDR3 consists of 11 residues. Deletions cut 6 bases from V and 5 bases from J, with 10 bases between. The V gene's germline CDR1 is DFQATT and CDR2 SNEGSKA (reference sequence). The CDR3 DNA follows: TGCAGTGCCTACAGGGATTATGGCTACACCTTC. Translation gives CSAYRDYGYTF.

This chain joins TRBV2 and TRBJ1-2, with 7 bases aligning to TRBD1. The CDR3 is 14 amino acids. Germline V gives CDR1 SNHLY, CDR2 FYNNEI. The ends lost 3 bases at V and 3 bases at J; junction bases unmatched: 4. The CDR3 loop is CASSDLDRDYGYTF. The CDR3 coding sequence is TGTGCCAGCAGTGATCTCGACAGGGACTATGGCTACACCTTC.

The CDR3 DNA sequence: TGTGCCAGCAGCTTAGTAGCTGAATTTGAAGCTTTCTTT. This sequence encodes CASSLVAEFEAFF. The chain links TRBV7-2 to TRBJ1-1, with D hard to call. The CDR3 length is 13 residues. V gave up 1 base and J gave up 7 bases, with 10 bases separating them. The germline CDR1 and CDR2 sequences are SGHTA and FQGNSA.

The rearrangement joins TRBV28 to TRBJ1-2; D possibly corresponds to TRBD1 (6 bases). This CDR3 has 15 amino acids. Germline V lookup: CDR1 MDHEN, CDR2 SYDVKM. V was pared by 4 bases and J by 4 bases, with 16 bases between. The CDR3 nucleotides are TGTGCCAGCAGTTCCCGGGACACATCCCGCTATGGCTACACCTTC. Translation: CASSSRDTSRYGYTF.

This clone was observed a single time. The chain recombines TRBV2 with TRBJ1-4, with TRBD1 matching over 11 bases. The CDR3 is 14 amino acids. V lost 4 bases to trimming and J lost 11 bases; unmatched junction nucleotides: 6. In germline, CDR1 is SNHLY, CDR2 FYNNEI. The CDR3 region has the DNA TGTGCCAGCAGTGTCCGGGACAGGGGGGAGAAACTGTTTTTT. As protein: CASSVRDRGEKLFF.

The rearrangement links TRBV7-2 to TRBJ1-6; tentatively, D is TRBD1 (5 bases). V dropped 0 bases and J dropped 0 bases, with 15 bases sitting between them. The CDR3 has 19 residues. CDR1 is SGHTA and CDR2 is FQGNSA in the germline V gene. CDR3 bases: TGTGCCAGCAGCTTAGCGCGGGAAGGGGCGAGCTCCTATAATTCACCCCTCCACTTT. Its translation is CASSLAREGASSYNSPLHF.

The CDR3, as DNA: TGTGCCAGCAGTTACGGGTCGGGGGGTCAGTTCTTC. Its translation: CASSYGSGGQFF. The chain is built from TRBV6-5 and TRBJ2-1; 7 nucleotides match TRBD2. CDR3 size: 12 residues. The V segment lost 2 bases and the J segment 13 bases; nucleotides outside the gene matches: 5. Per germline, CDR1 MNHEY and CDR2 SVGAGI.

This rearrangement joins TRBV28 to TRBJ1-3, with TRBD1 identical over 7 bases. Germline CDR1 reads MDHEN; CDR2 reads SYDVKM. The CDR3 totals 15 residues. V dropped 5 bases and J dropped 0; count of bases not matched to a gene: 4. CDR3 protein: CASSAGTASGNTIYF. The CDR3 nucleotides are TGTGCCAGCAGTGCCGGGACAGCCTCTGGAAACACCATATATTTT.

The genes are TRBV10-3 and TRBJ2-7, with D perhaps TRBD2 (6 bases). The CDR3 runs to 17 residues. V lost 0 bases, J lost 2 bases, and 17 bases lay in between. The germline CDR1 and CDR2 sequences are ENHRY and SYGVKD. CDR3: CAISESNGRGNPYEQYF. CDR3 nucleotides: TGTGCCATCAGTGAGTCGAACGGGAGAGGGAACCCCTACGAGCAGTACTTC.

This sequence joins TRBV7-8 and TRBJ2-7, with 7 bases aligning to TRBD2. This CDR3 is 13 amino acids long. Germline CDR1 reads SGHVS; CDR2 reads FQNEAQ. J gave up 13 bases and V 2 bases, and 11 bases lay outside the gene matches. CDR3 nucleotide sequence: TGTGCCAGCAGCTTAACTAGCGACGGAAGACAATACTTC. Translated: CASSLTSDGRQYF.

V and J are TRBV7-2 and TRBJ1-2; TRBD1 agrees at 8 bases. The J segment lost 5 bases and the V segment lost 7 bases, leaving 9 bases of the junction unmatched. CDR1 is SGHTA, CDR2 FQGNSA, per germline. The CDR3 spans 14 residues. DNA of the CDR3: TGTGCCAGCACTGGACAGGGTTTAGGATATGGCTACACCTTC. Translating it yields CASTGQGLGYGYTF.

This chain's CDR3 is CATSRDEIPGGGYTF. CDR3 DNA: TGTGCCACCAGCAGAGATGAGATTCCAGGGGGTGGCTACACCTTC. V gene TRBV15 combines with J gene TRBJ1-2; the match to TRBD1 covers 7 bases. V shed 0 bases, J shed 7 bases, and the junction held 8 bases outside the gene matches. CDR1 is LNHNV, CDR2 YYDKDF, per germline (reference sequence). The CDR3 has 15 amino acids.

CDR3 nucleotides: TGTGCCAGCAGTGAACGGGGTTGGGGTAATGAAAAACTGTTTTTT. Its protein is CASSERGWGNEKLFF. This chain links TRBV6-1 with TRBJ1-4; D not certain. The CDR3 is made up of 15 amino acids. Trimming shortened V by 2 bases and J by 4 bases, and 11 bases separated the two germline ends. CDR1 is MNHNS, CDR2 SASEGT, per germline.

The chain employs TRBV10-2 and TRBJ1-2; TRBD1 aligns across 7 bases. The CDR3 spans 14 residues. Trimming at V came to 3 bases and at J to 2 bases, leaving 3 bases not matched to a gene. Germline-derived CDR1 and CDR2 are WSHSY and SAAADI. The CDR3 loop reads CASSEGRGNYGYTF. DNA of the CDR3: TGCGCCAGCAGTGAAGGCAGGGGGAACTATGGCTACACCTTC.

The chain couples TRBV6-2 or TRBV6-3 to TRBJ1-1; no reliable D call. This CDR3 region has 11 residues. From germline, CDR1 is MNHEY and CDR2 SVGEGT. V lost 2 bases to trimming and J lost 10 bases, with 8 bases between them. The CDR3 spells CASSYPYSAFF. The CDR3 region has the DNA TGTGCCAGCAGTTACCCCTACTCAGCTTTCTTT.

The chain combines TRBV12-3 or TRBV12-4 with TRBJ2-2; D remains unclear. The germline V and J ends were trimmed by 5 bases and 5 bases, with 9 bases remaining between them. The CDR3 sequence is 13 residues long. DNA for the CDR3: TGTGCCAGCAGTCCCCCTTTGACCGGGGAGCTGTTTTTT. Its protein product is CASSPPLTGELFF.

This rearrangement joins TRBV6-2 or TRBV6-3 to TRBJ2-5; D is possibly TRBD2 (5 bases). Germline V gene data show CDR1 as MNHEY and CDR2 as SVGEGT. CDR3 length equals 14 residues. Trimming stripped 5 bases from V and 5 bases from J, with 15 bases between. This CDR3 reads CASSLPQRRETQYF. The CDR3 region has the DNA TGTGCCAGCAGTCTCCCCCAGCGGAGGGAGACCCAGTACTTC.